This T cell receptor (beta chain) was sequenced in a study of blood T cells in healthy people across ages. Together with a sample-barcoded 5' primer, a J-beta primer mix was included in a second PCR lasting about 6 to 11 cycles. From the 5' RACE reads, TCRdb called clonotypes with MiXCR, one entry per CDR3 protein. The data contain under 800,000 distinct CDR3 sequences, around 21% of them singletons. The CDR3 totals 16 residues. Germline V gene lookup returns CDR1 SGHRS and CDR2 YFSETQ. With V trimmed by 1 base and J by 4 bases, 5 bases remained unmatched. V usage is TRBV5-1 and J usage is TRBJ2-1; 10 bases line up with TRBD2. This clonotype was sampled from a man in his 70s in good health. Sequencing was carried out using blood. CDR3 amino acids: CASSLTSGNVYNEQFF. In nucleotides, the CDR3 is TGCGCCAGCAGCTTGACTAGCGGGAACGTGTACAATGAGCAGTTCTTC. Using reference TRBV5-1 and TRBJ2-1 for the parts outside the CDR3, the full variable domain is KAGVTQTPRYLIKTRGQQVTLSCSPISGHRSVSWYQQTPGQGLQFLFEYFSETQRNKGNFPGRFSGRQFSNSRSEMNVSTLELGDSALYLCASSLTSGNVYNEQFFGPGTRLTVL.